A single sample gave rise to the 20 T cell receptor beta chains below, sequenced in a study of cytomegalovirus exposure and HLA in healthy donors. Primers included in the PCR were 60 Vbeta and 13 Jbeta primers. The protocol was immunoSEQ multiplex PCR, while the TCRdb copy is restricted to in-frame clones and leaves out a portion. The table has approximately 100,000 clones, around 84% seen once. The sequenced material came from PBMCs. Receptor source: a woman between 18 and 30 years old in good health and CMV-seronegative.

The chain carries TRBV29-1 and TRBJ2-5, with 12 positions matching TRBD2. Near its end, the DNA agrees better with TRBJ2-7, so the J call may be wrong. The CDR3 length is 13 residues. Germline V gives CDR1 SQVTM, CDR2 ANQGSEA. The CDR3 protein is CSGLAGDSYEQYF. CDR3 bases: TGCAGCGGACTAGCGGGGGATTCCTACGAGCAGTACTTC.

This clone was found a few times. CDR3 in DNA: TGTGCCAGCATAGGGACAGGGGTTACCGGGGAGCTGTTTTTT. Translation: CASIGTGVTGELFF. The chain joins TRBV21-1 to TRBJ2-2; TRBD1 is the table's D call, not checked against the DNA. TRBV21-1 is a documented pseudogene. The CDR3 is 14 residues long.

The rearrangement joins TRBV5-6 to TRBJ1-3; TRBD1 aligns across 12 bases. CDR3 length equals 14 residues. The V gene end was trimmed by 4 bases and the J gene end by 6 bases; junction bases not matched to a gene: 2. From germline, CDR1 is SGHDT and CDR2 YYEEEE. This chain's CDR3 is CASSRDRGQNTIYF. The CDR3 DNA is TGTGCCAGCAGCCGGGACAGGGGGCAAAACACCATATATTTT.

The CDR3 loop reads CASSTTGEAEQFF. In nucleotides, the CDR3 is TGTGCCAGTAGTACGACGGGAGAGGCTGAGCAGTTCTTC. The gene calls are TRBV19 and TRBJ2-1, with a weak D call TRBD2 (6 bases). The V end was cut by 4 bases, the J end by 9 bases, with 13 bases between. The CDR3 loop spans 13 amino acids. The V gene's germline CDR1 is LNHDA and CDR2 SQIVND (reference sequence).

This clone appeared a single time. The rearrangement links TRBV5-6 to TRBJ1-2, with D perhaps matching TRBD1 (6 bases). This CDR3 contains 15 residues. CDR1 SGHDT and CDR2 YYEEEE come from the germline V gene. V lost 5 bases, J lost 2 bases, and 16 bases lay in between. This CDR3 reads CASRHFPTGNYGYTF. CDR3 DNA sequence: TGTGCCAGCAGACACTTCCCTACAGGGAACTATGGCTACACCTTC.

This clone was observed a few times. The chain carries TRBV18 and TRBJ2-3; 14 nucleotides match TRBD2. Germline V gene sequence: CDR1 KGHSH, CDR2 LQKENI. The CDR3 runs to 15 residues. Unmatched junction bases numbered 5, after V lost 3 bases and J lost 9 bases. This chain's CDR3 is CASSPTSGGARTQYF. CDR3 nucleotide sequence: TGTGCCAGCTCACCGACTAGCGGGGGGGCTCGGACGCAGTATTTT.

This chain connects TRBV30 to TRBJ2-6; D gene uncertain. V was shortened by 1 base and J by 0 bases, with 10 bases between the two germline ends. Germline CDR1 and CDR2: GTSNPN and SVGIG (reference sequence). The CDR3 spans 16 residues. CDR3 protein: CAWSDPGGSGANVLTF. CDR3 coding DNA: TGTGCCTGGAGTGATCCGGGTGGCTCTGGGGCCAACGTCCTGACTTTC.

V usage is TRBV5-4 and J usage is TRBJ1-2, with 9 bases lining up with TRBD1. Germline assignment: CDR1 SGHNT and CDR2 YYREEE (reference sequence). This CDR3 contains 14 residues. The V segment lost 5 bases and the J segment 8 bases; nucleotides outside the gene matches: 10. The CDR3 bases are TGTGCCAGCAGGGCACAGGGGGCGGGTGAAGGCTACACCTTC. Translated: CASRAQGAGEGYTF.

The V and J genes are TRBV6-4 and TRBJ2-1, with 13 bases that match TRBD2. The CDR3 length is 15 residues. The ends lost 5 bases at V and 5 bases at J; junction bases unmatched: 3. Germline loops: CDR1 MRHNA, CDR2 SNTAGT. The CDR3 region is CASSHGLAGDNEQFF. In nucleotides, the CDR3 is TGTGCCAGCAGTCACGGACTAGCGGGGGACAATGAGCAGTTCTTC.

The CDR3 loop is CASRNGGQGYYEQYF. The CDR3 coding sequence is TGTGCCAGCAGAAACGGGGGACAGGGGTACTACGAGCAGTACTTC. This chain uses TRBV6-5 with TRBJ2-7, with 10 bases fitting TRBD1. This CDR3 has 15 amino acids. The germline gives CDR1 MNHEY, CDR2 SVGAGI. The V segment lost 6 bases and the J segment 3 bases; nucleotides outside the gene matches: 8.

This clone was recorded a few times. The chain couples TRBV7-2 to TRBJ1-5; the D is unclear. The germline V gene has CDR1 SGHTA and CDR2 FQGNSA. Trimming pared 3 bases from V and 2 bases from J, leaving 11 bases between. The CDR3 is 15 amino acids. In DNA form, the CDR3 reads TGTGCCAGCAGCTTTCAGGCCTCGGGCAATCAGCCCCAGCATTTT. Its translation: CASSFQASGNQPQHF.

This chain connects TRBV19 to TRBJ2-4, with 7 bases that match TRBD1. The germline V gene has CDR1 LNHDA and CDR2 SQIVND (reference sequence). The CDR3 is 17 residues long. J was trimmed by 0 bases and V by 5 bases; bases with no gene match: 10. The DNA of the CDR3 is TGTGCCAGTAGTCCTAAACAGGGGCTACTAGCCAAAAACATTCAGTACTTC. Its protein product is CASSPKQGLLAKNIQYF.

The genes are TRBV7-3 and TRBJ2-3; TRBD2 matches 8 bases. Germline V lookup: CDR1 SGHTA, CDR2 FQGTGA. Trimming cost V 4 bases and J 2 bases; bases outside gene matches: 5. This CDR3 is built from 15 residues. CDR3 bases: TGTGCCAGCAGCTGGACGGGGGGGCCCACAGATACGCAGTATTTT. Translating it yields CASSWTGGPTDTQYF.

The chain recombines TRBV6-5 with TRBJ1-2, with 8 nucleotides matching TRBD1. CDR3 length equals 16 residues. V gave up 0 bases and J gave up 8 bases; unmatched junction bases: 11. Germline CDR1 reads MNHEY; CDR2 reads SVGAGI. This CDR3 is CASSYSRRITGGGYTF. CDR3 coding DNA: TGTGCCAGCAGTTACTCACGACGAATAACAGGGGGAGGCTACACCTTC.

The chain recombines TRBV7-3 with TRBJ2-3, with D possibly matching TRBD1 (5 bases). The CDR3 consists of 13 residues. Trimming removed 5 bases from V and 5 bases from J, with 11 bases in between. The germline gives CDR1 SGHTA, CDR2 FQGTGA. The CDR3 nucleotides read TGTGCCAGCAGCCCTCTAAGGGGAGATACGCAGTATTTT. Protein: CASSPLRGDTQYF.

CDR3 sequence reads: CASSSWEGRAKNIQYF. DNA of the CDR3: TGTGCCAGCAGTTCCTGGGAGGGGAGGGCCAAAAACATTCAGTACTTC. The V gene is TRBV28, the J gene TRBJ2-4, with 7 bases identical to TRBD2. Germline V gene sequence: CDR1 MDHEN, CDR2 SYDVKM. The V and J ends lost 4 bases and 1 base, in that order; junction bases with no gene match: 7. This CDR3 has 16 residues.

The chain links TRBV29-1 to TRBJ2-1, with 12 positions matching TRBD2. Germline loops: CDR1 SQVTM, CDR2 ANQGSEA. After removal of 5 bases from V and 8 bases from J, the junction contained 4 bases not matched to a gene. This CDR3 comprises 13 residues. This chain's CDR3 is CSVRLAGEDEQFF. The CDR3 region has the DNA TGCAGCGTTCGACTAGCGGGAGAGGATGAGCAGTTCTTC.

In this sample, this clone turned up a few times. The gene calls are TRBV7-9 and TRBJ2-7; possibly TRBD1 for D (6 bases). In germline, CDR1 is SEHNR, CDR2 FQNEAQ (reference sequence). CDR3 size: 14 residues. V was clipped by 2 bases and J by 4 bases, with 12 bases between them. The CDR3: CASSLPGVIYEQYF. The CDR3 DNA follows: TGTGCCAGCAGCTTACCAGGGGTTATTTACGAGCAGTACTTC.

The chain carries TRBV2 and TRBJ2-7; the D gene is possibly TRBD2 (5 bases). The CDR3 length is 16 residues. CDR1 is SNHLY and CDR2 is FYNNEI in the germline V gene. Between the trimmed V and J ends, which lost 6 bases and 6 bases, there was a span of 24 bases. The CDR3 nucleotides are TGTGCCAGCAGATACGGGGAAGACTACAACAACCGCGAGCAGTACTTC. The encoded protein is CASRYGEDYNNREQYF. Based on the CDR3 plus reference TRBV2 and TRBJ2-7, the full variable domain is EPEVTQTPSHQVTQMGQEVILRCVPISNHLYFYWYRQILGQKVEFLVSFYNNEISEKSEIFDDQFSVERPDGSNFTLKIRSTKLEDSAMYFCASRYGEDYNNREQYFGPGTRLTVT.

Details on this clone: This specimen includes other DNA sequences encoding the same CDR3. This chain uses TRBV14 with TRBJ2-2, with D maybe TRBD2 (5 bases). Trimming removed 4 bases from V and 0 bases from J, with 9 bases in between. The CDR3 is made up of 15 amino acids. Germline loops: CDR1 SGHDN, CDR2 FVKESK. CDR3 sequence (DNA): TGTGCCAGCAGCCCGCCCGGGACGAACACCGGGGAGCTGTTTTTT. It encodes CASSPPGTNTGELFF.